This passage covers 19 T cell receptor beta chains from one sample sequenced in a study of OX40 agonist ivuxolimab in advanced cancers. The data were produced by immunoSEQ multiplex PCR, yet TCRdb's version contains in-frame clones alone and is incomplete. The table records just under 65,000 clones, approximately 85% of them present only once. The specimen comprised CD4+ or CD8+ T cells sorted from blood, sampled in a trial of the OX40 agonist ivuxolimab. These receptors came from an adult with an advanced solid tumor such as melanoma, head and neck, liver or kidney cancer.

V usage is TRBV7-2 and J usage is TRBJ2-4, with D tentatively TRBD1 (6 bases). The CDR3 has 16 amino acids. The germline V gene has CDR1 SGHTA and CDR2 FQGNSA. V was trimmed by 5 bases and J by 0 bases, leaving 14 bases between them. The CDR3: CASSPSTGLAKNIQYF. The DNA of the CDR3 is TGTGCCAGCAGCCCTTCGACAGGCTTAGCCAAAAACATTCAGTACTTC.

The chain recombines TRBV27 with TRBJ2-5; 10 bases map to TRBD2. The tail of the sequence fits TRBJ2-7 better, so the J call may be wrong. Germline-derived CDR1 and CDR2 are MNHEY and SMNVEV (reference sequence). The length of the CDR3 is 15 residues. The CDR3 region is CASSFSLAGVNEQYF. The CDR3 DNA follows: TGTGCCAGCAGTTTCTCTCTAGCGGGAGTCAACGAGCAGTACTTC.

This chain joins TRBV25-1 and TRBJ2-2; no clear D. Trimming took 4 bases from V and 0 from J, leaving 6 bases between them. This CDR3 contains 14 residues. Germline loops: CDR1 MGHDK, CDR2 SYGVNS. CDR3 sequence: CASSGTSNTGELFF. The CDR3 DNA is TGTGCCAGCAGTGGCACCTCGAACACCGGGGAGCTGTTTTTT.

This clone was observed a single time. The chain uses TRBV29-1 and TRBJ2-1; 13 bases agree with TRBD2. Germline V gene lookup returns CDR1 SQVTM and CDR2 ANQGSEA. V lost 3 bases and J lost 8; bases outside the gene matches: 1. The CDR3 is 13 amino acids. This CDR3 reads CSVEGLAGHEQFF. The CDR3 DNA reads TGCAGCGTTGAGGGACTAGCGGGGCATGAGCAGTTCTTC.

The V call is TRBV4-3, the J call TRBJ1-4, with D possibly TRBD1 on 6 matching bases. This CDR3 region has 16 residues. CDR1 LGHNA and CDR2 YSLEER come from the germline V gene. Deletions cut 0 bases from V and 6 bases from J, with 14 bases between. Here the CDR3 DNA reads TGCGCCAGCAGCCAAGATGGATGGGGGGCGGATGAAAAACTGTTTTTT. Translated, it gives CASSQDGWGADEKLFF.

The chain employs TRBV10-1 and TRBJ1-1; 10 bases are a match to TRBD1. Looked up from germline, CDR1 is WNHNN and CDR2 is SYGVQD (reference sequence). The V gene end was trimmed by 8 bases and the J gene end by 3 bases; junction bases not matched to a gene: 9. This CDR3 is built from 15 residues. CDR3 region: CASPGTGEADTEAFF. DNA for the CDR3: TGCGCCAGCCCTGGGACAGGGGAGGCCGACACTGAAGCTTTCTTT.

The V gene is TRBV18, the J gene TRBJ2-7; 10 bases agree with TRBD1. The CDR3 runs to 15 residues. Germline values: CDR1 KGHSH, CDR2 LQKENI. V lost 4 bases and J lost 2; bases outside the gene matches: 5. CDR3 bases: TGTGCCAGCTCACTTGGGACAGGGGATCCCTACGAGCAGTACTTC. This sequence encodes CASSLGTGDPYEQYF. The full variable domain, with the rest looked up from reference TRBV18 and TRBJ2-7, is NAGVMQNPRHLVRRRGQEARLRCSPMKGHSHVYWYRQLPEEGLKFMVYLQKENIIDESGMPKERFSAEFPKEGPSILRIQQVVRGDSAAYFCASSLGTGDPYEQYFGPGTRLTVT.

V is TRBV5-8 and J is TRBJ2-7; D may be TRBD2 (6 bases). Germline CDR1 SGHTS, CDR2 YDEGEE. The CDR3 contains 15 residues. The ends were cut back, 6 bases at V and 6 bases at J, with 22 bases in the middle. CDR3 loop: CASTWWEDLLGEQYF. The CDR3 DNA is TGTGCCAGCACTTGGTGGGAGGACCTATTGGGCGAGCAGTACTTC. The whole variable domain, remainder taken from reference TRBV5-8 and TRBJ2-7, is EAGVTQSPTHLIKTRGQQATLRCSPISGHTSVYWYQQALGLGLQFLLWYDEGEERNRGNFPPRFSGRQFPNYSSELNVNALELEDSALYLCASTWWEDLLGEQYFGPGTRLTVT.

Worth noting for this clone: No conserved phenylalanine or tryptophan is present at the end of the CDR3, so a read error is the likely explanation. The DNA is left out, because the CDR3 cannot be placed on it with certainty; the CDR3 is given as TCRdb lists it. J is TRBJ1-1 and V is TRBV10-1. Per the germline V gene, CDR1 is WNHNN and CDR2 is SYGVQD (reference sequence). 9 amino acids form the CDR3, both terminal residues included. The CDR3 loop reads CASSRVPTV.

The chain couples TRBV30 to TRBJ1-5; 8 bases fit TRBD1. From germline, CDR1 is GTSNPN and CDR2 SVGIG (reference sequence). This CDR3 is built from 18 residues. Trimming removed 0 bases from V and 5 bases from J; junction bases left unmatched: 15. As DNA, the CDR3 is TGTGCCTGGAGTGTTAACAGGGGGGTTTTCTTGGGGGATCAGCCCCAGCATTTT. Its protein product is CAWSVNRGVFLGDQPQHF. Drawing the rest from reference TRBV30 and TRBJ1-5, the complete variable domain is SQTIHQWPATLVQPVGSPLSLECTVEGTSNPNLYWYRQAAGRGLQLLFYSVGIGQISSEVPQNLSASRPQDRQFILSSKKLLLSDSGFYLCAWSVNRGVFLGDQPQHFGDGTRLSIL.

The genes are TRBV9 and TRBJ1-4; weak D call: TRBD1 (6 bases). The CDR3 is made up of 15 amino acids. Per the germline V gene, CDR1 is SGDLS and CDR2 is YYNGEE. V was cut by 3 bases and J by 9 bases, with 18 bases left in between. CDR3 amino acids: CASSEGGRGDQKLFF. The CDR3 DNA follows: TGTGCCAGCAGCGAGGGGGGGAGGGGGGACCAAAAACTGTTTTTT.

This clone has only one observation. The rearrangement joins TRBV5-6 to TRBJ2-7; possible D gene TRBD2, 6 bases. From germline, CDR1 is SGHDT and CDR2 YYEEEE. The CDR3 loop spans 14 amino acids. V was cut by 0 bases and J by 3 bases, with 10 bases left in between. CDR3 sequence reads: CASSLGGDFYEQYF. CDR3 nucleotide sequence: TGTGCCAGCAGCTTGGGCGGGGATTTCTACGAGCAGTACTTC.

The J gene is TRBJ2-1, the V gene TRBV29-1, with 10 bases identical to TRBD2. CDR1 is SQVTM, CDR2 ANQGSEA, per germline. The CDR3 is made up of 15 amino acids. V shed 1 base, J shed 6 bases, and the junction held 6 bases outside the gene matches. In DNA, the CDR3 is TGCAGCGTTGAAGTCCTAGCGGGAGTGCTCAATGAGCAGTTCTTC. Translated, it gives CSVEVLAGVLNEQFF.

The gene calls are TRBV27 and TRBJ2-1; D unresolved. The CDR3 consists of 14 residues. V was shortened by 3 bases and J by 5 bases, with 11 bases between the two germline ends. Germline V gives CDR1 MNHEY, CDR2 SMNVEV (reference sequence). CDR3 sequence (DNA): TGTGCCAGCAGTTTTATCCCGAGTGACAATGAGCAGTTCTTC. Its translation: CASSFIPSDNEQFF.

The chain joins TRBV28 to TRBJ1-1; D is uncertain. CDR3 length equals 14 residues. V was shortened by 4 bases and J by 1 base, with 10 bases between the two germline ends. The germline V gene encodes CDR1 MDHEN and CDR2 SYDVKM. The CDR3 here is CASSYGWQNTEAFF. Here the CDR3 DNA reads TGTGCCAGCAGTTATGGTTGGCAGAACACTGAAGCTTTCTTT.

The rearrangement uses TRBV5-4 and TRBJ2-1; 9 nucleotides align to TRBD1. J gave up 3 bases and V 4 bases, and 8 bases lay outside the gene matches. The germline V gene has CDR1 SGHNT and CDR2 YYREEE (reference sequence). The CDR3 spans 16 residues. The CDR3 reads CASSIPGQGLYNEQFF. Here the CDR3 DNA reads TGTGCCAGCAGCATACCGGGACAGGGACTCTACAATGAGCAGTTCTTC. The entire variable domain, with the rest obtained from reference TRBV5-4 and TRBJ2-1, is as follows: ETGVTQSPTHLIKTRGQQVTLRCSSQSGHNTVSWYQQALGQGPQFIFQYYREEENGRGNFPPRFSGLQFPNYSSELNVNALELDDSALYLCASSIPGQGLYNEQFFGPGTRLTVL.

The CDR3 spells CASSSGTLFEKLFF. As DNA, the CDR3 is TGTGCCAGCAGCTCCGGGACCCTATTTGAAAAACTGTTTTTT. The rearrangement joins TRBV7-9 to TRBJ1-4, with D possibly matching TRBD1 (5 bases). The germline CDR1 and CDR2 sequences are SEHNR and FQNEAQ (reference sequence). V was pared by 4 bases and J by 7 bases, with 13 bases between. This CDR3 contains 14 residues.

V gene TRBV28 combines with J gene TRBJ1-1; D not resolved. V lost 5 bases and J 0 bases, leaving 16 bases between the germline ends. Germline V lookup: CDR1 MDHEN, CDR2 SYDVKM. The CDR3 extends over 16 amino acids. DNA of the CDR3: TGTGCCAGCAGTGGCAGTTCTGTAAAACTGAACACTGAAGCTTTCTTT. Its translation is CASSGSSVKLNTEAFF.

This clone was seen a handful of times. The chain has TRBV18 and TRBJ1-2, with no clear D. V dropped 6 bases and J dropped 6 bases, with 14 bases sitting between them. This CDR3 has 13 residues. CDR1 and CDR2 (germline): KGHSH, LQKENI. CDR3 in amino acids: CASSPVRGNGYTF. The CDR3 coding sequence is TGTGCCAGCTCCCCAGTAAGAGGGAATGGCTACACCTTC.